The rows below give T cell receptor beta chains drawn from one sample of a study of blood T cell repertoires in COVID-19. Data came from immunoSEQ multiplex PCR; TCRdb stores just in-frame clones and leaves some out. This table holds hundreds of thousands of clones, about nine tenths found once. Sequences were obtained from PBMCs or T cells enriched from blood (not recorded which). These TCRs come from a young woman who had recovered from COVID-19. Each CDR3 is given with its conserved first and last residue. The D gene is left open where the match is weak. Size tells how often a clone was seen (once, few, many) or the class of an expanded clone, and some rows leave it out.

cdr3_aa cdr3_nt clone_size j_call d_call v_call
CASSFYRGHYEQYF TGTGCCAGCAGTTTTTACAGGGGACACTACGAGCAGTACTTC - TRBJ2-7 TRBD1 TRBV28
CASSLNSGLSNYGYTF TGTGCCAGCTCGCTGAACAGTGGACTCTCTAACTATGGCTACACCTTC - TRBJ1-2 - TRBV18
CASSLVRGLVSDQPQHF TGTGCCAGCAGCTTAGTTCGGGGTTTGGTCTCTGATCAGCCCCAGCATTTT - TRBJ1-5 - TRBV7-2
CASSLGAGSRFDTQYF TGTGCCAGCAGCTTGGGAGCGGGGTCTCGGTTTGATACGCAGTATTTT - TRBJ2-3 TRBD2 TRBV5-6
CASTPRSEREKLFF TGTGCCAGCACCCCGAGGTCAGAGAGGGAAAAACTGTTTTTT - TRBJ1-4 - TRBV7-9
CASSANRSRQPQHF TGTGCCAGCAGTGCAAACAGGTCCCGTCAGCCCCAGCATTTT - TRBJ1-5 - TRBV27
CASRGYRGLDTEAFF TGTGCCAGCAGGGGATACAGGGGTTTGGACACTGAAGCTTTCTTT - TRBJ1-1 TRBD1 TRBV2
CASSAGISYEQYF TGTGCCAGCAGCGCCGGGATTTCCTACGAGCAGTACTTC - TRBJ2-7 - TRBV7-6
CASSLTVFVGGDYGYTF TGTGCCAGCAGCTTGACGGTTTTCGTAGGAGGCGATTATGGCTACACCTTC - TRBJ1-2 - TRBV7-8
CASSYSIPSGTGAFF TGTGCCAGCAGTTACTCGATACCCTCCGGCACGGGAGCTTTCTTT - TRBJ1-1 - TRBV6-5
CASSLDTSNQPQHF TGTGCCAGCAGCTTGGACACCAGCAATCAGCCCCAGCATTTT - TRBJ1-5 - TRBV7-9
CASSLLLIQDYSDTQYF TGTGCCAGCAGCTTGCTCTTGATCCAGGATTATTCAGATACGCAGTATTTT once TRBJ2-3 - TRBV7-9
CASSLDRTERGQFF TGTGCCAGCAGCTTAGATAGGACAGAAAGGGGGCAGTTCTTC - TRBJ2-1 - TRBV7-2
CASSLGLPTNEKLFF TGTGCCAGCAGCTTAGGACTACCAACTAATGAAAAACTGTTTTTT - TRBJ1-4 - TRBV7-9
CASSQDQVRRYSNQPQHF TGTGCCAGCAGCCAAGATCAAGTGCGCCGGTATAGCAATCAGCCCCAGCATTTT - TRBJ1-5 - TRBV14
CASSLDNFNQPQHF TGCGCCAGCAGTCTTGACAATTTTAATCAGCCCCAGCATTTT - TRBJ1-5 - TRBV4-1
CARIQLTGYEQYF TGCGCCAGGATACAGCTAACAGGCTACGAGCAGTACTTC - TRBJ2-7 - TRBV4-1
CASSRRMGSGGSSSYNEQFF TGTGCCAGCAGTAGGAGGATGGGTAGCGGGGGATCTTCCTCCTACAATGAGCAGTTCTTC - TRBJ2-1 TRBD2 TRBV9
CASSLLHGTGVGDTEAFF TGTGCCAGCAGCTTATTACACGGGACAGGAGTTGGGGACACTGAAGCTTTCTTT - TRBJ1-1 TRBD1 TRBV11-2
CASSKGHLNQPQHF TGTGCCAGCAGCAAGGGACACCTAAATCAGCCCCAGCATTTT - TRBJ1-5 - TRBV5-8
CASSTAGGVTDTQYF TGTGCCAGCAGTACGGCGGGGGGAGTCACAGATACGCAGTATTTT - TRBJ2-3 TRBD2 TRBV28
CASSLSGTAPNTEAFF TGTGCCAGCAGCCTCTCCGGGACAGCCCCCAACACTGAAGCTTTCTTT - TRBJ1-1 TRBD1 TRBV9
CASSKGLAGGQETQYF TGTGCCAGCAGCAAGGGACTAGCGGGGGGACAAGAGACCCAGTACTTC - TRBJ2-5 TRBD2 TRBV7-2
CASSIERDTGELFF TGTGCCAGTAGTATAGAACGGGACACCGGGGAGCTGTTTTTT - TRBJ2-2 - TRBV19
CAWSQGWNGNQPQHF TGTGCCTGGAGTCAGGGTTGGAATGGCAATCAGCCCCAGCATTTT - TRBJ1-5 - TRBV30
CASSKRGTDNSPLHF TGTGCCAGTAGTAAGCGAGGTACCGATAATTCACCCCTCCACTTT - TRBJ1-6 - TRBV19
CATSAWGGAYNEQFF TGTGCCACCAGTGCATGGGGGGGCGCCTACAATGAGCAGTTCTTC - TRBJ2-1 - TRBV24-1
CASTPSGSYNEQFF TGTGCCAGCACTCCTAGCGGCTCCTACAATGAGCAGTTCTTC once TRBJ2-1 TRBD2 TRBV7-8
CASSQGVNTEAFF TGTGCCAGTAGTCAGGGGGTGAACACTGAAGCTTTCTTT - TRBJ1-1 TRBD1 TRBV19
CASSHHGPGQGSYEQYF TGTGCCAGCAGCCACCATGGACCGGGACAGGGGTCCTACGAGCAGTACTTC few TRBJ2-7 TRBD1 TRBV4-2
CASSLVKGRNYGYTF TGTGCCAGCAGTTTAGTAAAGGGGCGAAACTATGGCTACACCTTC - TRBJ1-2 - TRBV27
CASRLTGGDGYTF TGTGCCAGCAGACTAACAGGGGGCGACGGCTACACCTTC - TRBJ1-2 TRBD1 TRBV5-6
CASSLRTGHTEAFF TGTGCCAGCAGCTTACGGACAGGACATACTGAAGCTTTCTTT - TRBJ1-1 TRBD1 TRBV11-2
CASRQSTNEKLFF TGCGCCAGCAGACAGTCAACTAATGAAAAACTGTTTTTT - TRBJ1-4 - TRBV5-1